This T cell receptor beta chain was observed in a study of T cell responses to AZD1222 COVID-19 vaccine. Study conclusions and caveats: After the peak T cell response, and only then, were repertoires sampled. Vaccination with two AZD1222 doses was followed by a rise in Spike-specific TCR breadth and depth.

This clone was observed a few times. Its antigen is unidentified. The CDR3 is 14 amino acids. Germline V CDR1 and CDR2: GTSNPN, SVGIG (reference sequence). V was cut by 1 base and J by 3 bases, with 12 bases left in between. Here immunoSEQ multiplex PCR was the method, and the copy in TCRdb shows in-frame clones only, minus some. The sample consists of about 220,000 clones, around 93% of them appearing once. The specimen comprised peripheral blood, sampled on day 0 of MenACWY control vaccination. The clonotype originates from an adult in good health. V gene TRBV30 combines with J gene TRBJ1-1, with a weak D call TRBD1 (5 bases). The CDR3 sequence is CAWSGFGADTEAFF. The CDR3 nucleotides are TGTGCCTGGAGTGGATTCGGGGCGGACACTGAAGCTTTCTTT.